The TCR beta chain described here comes from a study of graft-versus-host responses after intestinal transplantation. Generated by immunoSEQ multiplex PCR, the TCRdb table keeps only in-frame clones and is missing some. This table has 20,000 or so clones, more than 65% appearing once. Overall study findings and caveats: Peak GvH clone levels in circulation were associated with early post-transplant HvG declines. High graft-versus-host to host-versus-graft T cell clonal ratios marked allografts of patients with graft-donor macrochimerism.

Details on this clone: Its antigen remains unknown.

The TCR was taken from a human patient who received an intestinal transplant, so some T cells may come from the graft donor. This material consisted of PBMCs, taken 14 days after transplant.

The CDR3 bases are TGTGCCAGCTCACCTATGGACAGGCCCTCCACAGATACGCAGTATTTT. This sequence encodes CASSPMDRPSTDTQYF. The chain is built from TRBV18 and TRBJ2-3; 7 bases agree with TRBD1. In germline, CDR1 is KGHSH, CDR2 LQKENI. Trimming cost V 3 bases and J 2 bases; bases outside gene matches: 8. The CDR3 spans 16 residues.